Below, 9 T cell receptor beta chains from the same sample are listed, as sequenced in a study of T cell changes during pregnancy in multiple sclerosis. Assay: immunoSEQ multiplex PCR; the TCRdb copy retains only in-frame clones and omits some. In the table there are roughly 48,000 clones, around 92% of which are singletons. The sample here was CD4+ T cells from peripheral blood mononuclear cells, taken in the second trimester of pregnancy. These receptor sequences come from a female donor in good health, enrolled as a control in a pregnancy study.

The J gene is TRBJ1-2, the V gene TRBV6-5, with D possibly being TRBD1 (5 bases). Trimming took 6 bases from V and 6 from J, leaving 17 bases between them. This CDR3 comprises 14 residues. The germline V gene has CDR1 MNHEY and CDR2 SVGAGI. CDR3 sequence reads: CASRPAGLQDGYTF. The CDR3 nucleotides are TGTGCCAGCAGGCCCGCAGGGCTTCAGGATGGCTACACCTTC.

The V gene is TRBV7-2, the J gene TRBJ2-3; no clear D. Germline CDR1 reads SGHTA; CDR2 reads FQGNSA. The CDR3 runs to 15 residues. Trimming left V 1 base short and J 4 bases short, with 12 bases between. The CDR3, as DNA: TGTGCCAGCAGCTTAGGAGGTCTAGTGTCAGATACGCAGTATTTT. It specifies CASSLGGLVSDTQYF.

The chain is built from TRBV28 and TRBJ2-7; D is possibly TRBD1 (6 bases). Trimming stripped 2 bases from V and 0 bases from J, with 11 bases between. Germline V gene sequence: CDR1 MDHEN, CDR2 SYDVKM. CDR3 size: 15 residues. The chain's CDR3 is CASSLIGRGSYEQYF. The DNA for the CDR3 is TGTGCCAGCAGTTTAATAGGCAGGGGCTCCTACGAGCAGTACTTC.

The CDR3 DNA follows: TGTGCCACCCAGGGACTAGCGGGAACCGAGCAGTACTTC. This gives the protein CATQGLAGTEQYF. The chain carries TRBV11-2 and TRBJ2-7, with 13 bases aligning to TRBD2. Germline V gene sequence: CDR1 SGHAT, CDR2 FQNNGV. The CDR3 length is 13 residues. Unmatched junction bases numbered 6, after V lost 10 bases and J lost 6 bases.

V is TRBV4-3 and J is TRBJ1-1; D possibly corresponds to TRBD1 (5 bases). Deletions cut 0 bases from V and 11 bases from J, with 16 bases between. The CDR3 has 14 residues. Germline CDR1 LGHNA, CDR2 YSLEER. DNA for the CDR3: TGCGCCAGCAGCCAAGACAGTATTACACGGGGGGCTTTCTTT. Protein product: CASSQDSITRGAFF.

V is TRBV7-2 and J is TRBJ2-7; 8 positions agree with TRBD2. The CDR3 has 14 amino acids. Trimming at V came to 2 bases and at J to 6 bases, leaving 6 bases not matched to a gene. CDR1 and CDR2 from the germline V gene are SGHTA and FQGNSA. CDR3 protein: CASSLTGRAREQYF. DNA for the CDR3: TGTGCCAGCAGCTTAACCGGGAGGGCCCGCGAGCAGTACTTC.

The sample holds one count of this clone. The chain employs TRBV7-3 and TRBJ2-1; D perhaps matches TRBD2 (6 bases). V was shortened by 5 bases and J by 4 bases, with 18 bases between the two germline ends. The germline V gene encodes CDR1 SGHTA and CDR2 FQGTGA. The CDR3 is made up of 16 amino acids. The CDR3 region is CASSPHSSGSYNEQFF. DNA of the CDR3: TGTGCCAGCAGCCCACATTCGAGCGGGTCTTACAATGAGCAGTTCTTC.

V is TRBV7-2 and J is TRBJ2-2; D call uncertain. The CDR3 covers 14 residues. Germline values: CDR1 SGHTA, CDR2 FQGNSA. V shed 2 bases and J shed 7 bases, with 11 bases lying between them. As DNA, the CDR3 is TGTGCCAGCAGCTTACTGATTTACGGCGGGGAGCTGTTTTTT. Translating it yields CASSLLIYGGELFF.

The V and J genes are TRBV5-1 and TRBJ2-3, with D unresolved. V lost 0 bases to trimming and J lost 2 bases, with 7 bases between them. CDR3 length: 14 amino acids. Germline V gene data show CDR1 as SGHRS and CDR2 as YFSETQ. The CDR3 loop is CASSLALPTDTQYF. In DNA form, the CDR3 reads TGCGCCAGCAGCTTGGCCCTCCCCACAGATACGCAGTATTTT. Full variable domain (missing parts from reference TRBV5-1 and TRBJ2-3): KAGVTQTPRYLIKTRGQQVTLSCSPISGHRSVSWYQQTPGQGLQFLFEYFSETQRNKGNFPGRFSGRQFSNSRSEMNVSTLELGDSALYLCASSLALPTDTQYFGPGTRLTVL.